This T cell receptor beta chain was captured by sequencing in a study of blood T cell repertoires in COVID-19. Looking at the study overall: Acute and convalescent COVID-19 samples came from the United States, Italy and Spain. From T cells, B-cell-depleted T cells, or PBMCs came the material, which was cDNA or gDNA.

Authors' processing steps: Reference gene primer amplification gave estimated nucleated cell counts. The repertoire was sequenced with immunoSEQ multiplex PCR; TCRdb's copy has only in-frame clones and lacks some. V and J calls and clone size are those listed in that table; D and trimming were worked out from the DNA. The table includes some 200,000 clones, about 85% detected once. Germline V CDR1 and CDR2: LGHDT, YNNKEL (reference sequence). Germline trimming cut 0 bases from V and 5 bases from J; bases unmatched to any gene: 8. The CDR3 covers 16 residues. V usage is TRBV3-1 (or the pseudogene TRBV3-2) and J usage is TRBJ2-5, with 8 bases that match TRBD2. Sequencing was done on a sample of peripheral blood. The receptor comes from a woman aged 60-70 years who had recovered from COVID-19. CDR3 DNA: TGTGCCAGCAGCCAAGAGCGGGGGGCCACGGGGGAGACCCAGTACTTC. Its protein product is CASSQERGATGETQYF.